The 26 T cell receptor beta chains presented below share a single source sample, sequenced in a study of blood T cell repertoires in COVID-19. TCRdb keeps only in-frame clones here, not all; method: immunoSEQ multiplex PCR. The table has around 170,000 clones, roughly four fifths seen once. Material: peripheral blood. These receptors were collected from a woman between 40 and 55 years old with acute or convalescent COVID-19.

Written as DNA, the CDR3 is TGTGCCAGCAGCCCTACGACTAGCGGGGTCTCCTACGAGCAGTACTTC. This encodes CASSPTTSGVSYEQYF. V gene TRBV11-2 combines with J gene TRBJ2-7, with 11 bases identical to TRBD2. CDR1 is SGHAT and CDR2 is FQNNGV in the germline V gene. J gave up 0 bases and V 5 bases, and 6 bases lay outside the gene matches. There are 16 residues in the CDR3.

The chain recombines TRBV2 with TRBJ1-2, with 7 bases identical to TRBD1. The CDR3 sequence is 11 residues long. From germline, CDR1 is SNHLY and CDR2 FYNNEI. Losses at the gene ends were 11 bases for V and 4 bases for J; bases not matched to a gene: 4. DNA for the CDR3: TGTGCCGGACGACAGGGCTATGGCTACACCTTC. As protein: CAGRQGYGYTF.

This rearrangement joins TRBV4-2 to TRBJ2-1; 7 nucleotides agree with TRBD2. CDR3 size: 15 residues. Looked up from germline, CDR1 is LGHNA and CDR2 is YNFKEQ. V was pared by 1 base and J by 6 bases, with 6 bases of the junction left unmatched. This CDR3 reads CASSQAGTNINEQFF. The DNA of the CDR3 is TGTGCCAGCAGCCAAGCCGGGACTAACATCAATGAGCAGTTCTTC.

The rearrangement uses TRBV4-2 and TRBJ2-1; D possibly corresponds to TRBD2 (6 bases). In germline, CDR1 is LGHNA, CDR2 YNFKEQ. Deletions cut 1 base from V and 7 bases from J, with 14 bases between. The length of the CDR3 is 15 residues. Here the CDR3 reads CASSQGAGLSNEQFF. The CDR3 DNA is TGTGCCAGCAGCCAAGGCGCAGGACTAAGTAATGAGCAGTTCTTC.

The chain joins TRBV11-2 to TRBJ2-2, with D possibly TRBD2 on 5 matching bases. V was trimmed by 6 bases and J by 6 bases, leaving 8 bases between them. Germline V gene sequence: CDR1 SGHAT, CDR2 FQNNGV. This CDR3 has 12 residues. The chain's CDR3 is CASSSGAGELFF. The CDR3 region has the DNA TGTGCCAGCAGTTCCGGGGCCGGGGAGCTGTTTTTT.

Written as DNA, the CDR3 is TGTGCCAGTAGGACAGGGGCGTTCCTAGGCAATCAGCCCCAGCATTTT. Its protein is CASRTGAFLGNQPQHF. The rearrangement joins TRBV19 to TRBJ1-5, with 8 bases that match TRBD1. CDR1 is LNHDA, CDR2 SQIVND, per germline (reference sequence). J gave up 2 bases and V 6 bases, and 9 bases lay outside the gene matches. The length of the CDR3 is 16 residues.

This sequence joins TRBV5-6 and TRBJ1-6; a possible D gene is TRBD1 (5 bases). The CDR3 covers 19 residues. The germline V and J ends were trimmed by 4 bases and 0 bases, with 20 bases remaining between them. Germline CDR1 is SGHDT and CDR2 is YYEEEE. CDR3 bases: TGTGCCAGCAGCAGGACGGGCAGGGACTTTTTCTCCTATAATTCACCCCTCCACTTT. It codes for CASSRTGRDFFSYNSPLHF.

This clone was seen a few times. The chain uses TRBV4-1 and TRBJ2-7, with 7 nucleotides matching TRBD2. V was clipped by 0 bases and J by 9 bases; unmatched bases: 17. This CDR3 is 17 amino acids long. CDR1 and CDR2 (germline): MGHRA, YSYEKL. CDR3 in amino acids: CASSQDYPSGGASGQYF. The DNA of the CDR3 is TGCGCCAGCAGCCAAGATTACCCTAGCGGAGGGGCGAGCGGGCAGTACTTC.

The CDR3 region has the DNA TGCAGCGTTTTTGAGGGTGCCGGGGAGCTGTTTTTT. Its protein product is CSVFEGAGELFF. The rearrangement joins TRBV29-1 to TRBJ2-2; TRBD2 is a possible D gene (5 bases). V dropped 5 bases and J dropped 6 bases, with 10 bases sitting between them. Germline-derived CDR1 and CDR2 are SQVTM and ANQGSEA. There are 12 residues in the CDR3.

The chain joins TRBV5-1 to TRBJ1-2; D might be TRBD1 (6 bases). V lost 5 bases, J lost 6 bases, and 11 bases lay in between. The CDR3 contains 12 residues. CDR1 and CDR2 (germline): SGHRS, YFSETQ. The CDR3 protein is CASRAGADGYTF. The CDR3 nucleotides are TGCGCCAGCAGAGCAGGGGCAGATGGCTACACCTTC.

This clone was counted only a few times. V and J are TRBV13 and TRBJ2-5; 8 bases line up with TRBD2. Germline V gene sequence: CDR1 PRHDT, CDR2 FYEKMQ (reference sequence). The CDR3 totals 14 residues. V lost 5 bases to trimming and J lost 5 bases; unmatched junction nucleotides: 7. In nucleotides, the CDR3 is TGTGCCAGCAGCCCCCGAGCGGGAGTCGAGACCCAGTACTTC. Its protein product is CASSPRAGVETQYF. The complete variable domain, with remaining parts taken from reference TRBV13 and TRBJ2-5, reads AAGVIQSPRHLIKEKRETATLKCYPIPRHDTVYWYQQGPGQDPQFLISFYEKMQSDKGSIPDRFSAQQFSDYHSELNMSSLELGDSALYFCASSPRAGVETQYFGPGTRLLVL.

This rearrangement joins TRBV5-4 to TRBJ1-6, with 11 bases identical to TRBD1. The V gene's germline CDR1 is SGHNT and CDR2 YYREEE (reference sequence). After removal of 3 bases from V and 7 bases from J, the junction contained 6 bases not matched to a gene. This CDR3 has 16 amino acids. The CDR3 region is CASSSGTGGMNSPLHF. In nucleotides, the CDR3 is TGTGCCAGCAGCTCGGGGACAGGGGGTATGAATTCACCCCTCCACTTT. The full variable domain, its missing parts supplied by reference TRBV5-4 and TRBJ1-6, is ETGVTQSPTHLIKTRGQQVTLRCSSQSGHNTVSWYQQALGQGPQFIFQYYREEENGRGNFPPRFSGLQFPNYSSELNVNALELDDSALYLCASSSGTGGMNSPLHFGNGTRLTVT.

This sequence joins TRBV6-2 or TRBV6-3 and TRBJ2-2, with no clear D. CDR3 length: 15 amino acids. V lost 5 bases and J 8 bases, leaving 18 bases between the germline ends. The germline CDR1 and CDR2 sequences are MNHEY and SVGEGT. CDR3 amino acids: CASSNLIRKLGELFF. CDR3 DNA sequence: TGTGCCAGCAGTAACCTGATTCGTAAGCTAGGGGAGCTGTTTTTT.

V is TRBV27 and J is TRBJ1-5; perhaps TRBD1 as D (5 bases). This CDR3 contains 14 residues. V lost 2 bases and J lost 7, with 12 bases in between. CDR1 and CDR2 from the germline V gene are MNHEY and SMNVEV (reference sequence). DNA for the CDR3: TGTGCCAGCAGTTTAAGGGGAAGGGAACAGCCCCAGCATTTT. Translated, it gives CASSLRGREQPQHF.

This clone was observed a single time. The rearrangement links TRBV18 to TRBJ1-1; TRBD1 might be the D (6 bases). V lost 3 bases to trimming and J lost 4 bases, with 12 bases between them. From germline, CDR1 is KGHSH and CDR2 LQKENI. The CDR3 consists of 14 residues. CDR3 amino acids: CASSPAGGGTEAFF. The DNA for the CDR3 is TGTGCCAGCTCACCCGCGGGAGGGGGCACTGAAGCTTTCTTT.

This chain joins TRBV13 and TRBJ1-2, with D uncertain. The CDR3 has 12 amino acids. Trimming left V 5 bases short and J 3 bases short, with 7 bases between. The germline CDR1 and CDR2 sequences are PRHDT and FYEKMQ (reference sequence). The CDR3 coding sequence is TGTGCCAGCAGCCTTGGCTACTATGGCTACACCTTC. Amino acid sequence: CASSLGYYGYTF.

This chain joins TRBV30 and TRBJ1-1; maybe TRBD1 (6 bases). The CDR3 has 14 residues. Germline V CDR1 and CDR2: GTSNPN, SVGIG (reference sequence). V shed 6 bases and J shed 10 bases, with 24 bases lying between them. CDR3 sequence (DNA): TGTGCCTGCCTTCGAAGGACAGCCCTCGGAGGAGCTTTCTTT. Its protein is CACLRRTALGGAFF.

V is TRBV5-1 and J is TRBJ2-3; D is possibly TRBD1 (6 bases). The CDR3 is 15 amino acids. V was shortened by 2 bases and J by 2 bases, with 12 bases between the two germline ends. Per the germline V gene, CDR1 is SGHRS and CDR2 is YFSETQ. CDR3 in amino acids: CASSFSTGLTDTQYF. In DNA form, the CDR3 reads TGCGCCAGCAGCTTTTCGACAGGTCTCACAGATACGCAGTATTTT.

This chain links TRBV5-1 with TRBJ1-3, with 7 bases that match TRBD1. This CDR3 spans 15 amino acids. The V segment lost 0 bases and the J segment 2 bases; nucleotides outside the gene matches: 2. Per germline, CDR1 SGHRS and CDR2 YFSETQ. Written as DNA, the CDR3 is TGCGCCAGCAGCTTGGAGGGGGCAACTGGAAACACCATATATTTT. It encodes CASSLEGATGNTIYF. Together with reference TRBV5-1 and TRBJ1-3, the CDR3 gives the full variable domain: KAGVTQTPRYLIKTRGQQVTLSCSPISGHRSVSWYQQTPGQGLQFLFEYFSETQRNKGNFPGRFSGRQFSNSRSEMNVSTLELGDSALYLCASSLEGATGNTIYFGEGSWLTVV.

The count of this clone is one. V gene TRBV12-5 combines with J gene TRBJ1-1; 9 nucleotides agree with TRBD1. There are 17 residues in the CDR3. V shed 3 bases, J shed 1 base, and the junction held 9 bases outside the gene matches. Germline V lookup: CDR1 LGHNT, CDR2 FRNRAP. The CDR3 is CASGFHRTGVENTEAFF. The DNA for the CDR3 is TGTGCTAGTGGTTTCCACCGGACAGGGGTCGAGAACACTGAAGCTTTCTTT.

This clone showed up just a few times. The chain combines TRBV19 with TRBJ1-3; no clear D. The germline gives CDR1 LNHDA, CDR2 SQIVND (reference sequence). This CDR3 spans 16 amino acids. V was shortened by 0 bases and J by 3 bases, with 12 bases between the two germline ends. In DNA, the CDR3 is TGTGCCAGTAGTATAGATCGTGGCTTCCTTGGAAACACCATATATTTT. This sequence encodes CASSIDRGFLGNTIYF.

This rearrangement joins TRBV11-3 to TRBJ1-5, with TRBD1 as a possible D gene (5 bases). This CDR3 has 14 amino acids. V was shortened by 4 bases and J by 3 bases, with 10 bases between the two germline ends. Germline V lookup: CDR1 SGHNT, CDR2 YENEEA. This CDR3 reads CASSSRQSNQPQHF. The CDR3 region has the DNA TGTGCCAGCAGCTCTCGACAGTCCAATCAGCCCCAGCATTTT.

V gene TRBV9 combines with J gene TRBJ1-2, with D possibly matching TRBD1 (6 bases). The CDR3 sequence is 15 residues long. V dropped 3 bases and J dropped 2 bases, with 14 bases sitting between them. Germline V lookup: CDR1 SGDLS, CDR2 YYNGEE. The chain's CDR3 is CASSAGRGGNYGYTF. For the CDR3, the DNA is TGTGCCAGCAGCGCTGGTCGGGGGGGCAACTATGGCTACACCTTC.

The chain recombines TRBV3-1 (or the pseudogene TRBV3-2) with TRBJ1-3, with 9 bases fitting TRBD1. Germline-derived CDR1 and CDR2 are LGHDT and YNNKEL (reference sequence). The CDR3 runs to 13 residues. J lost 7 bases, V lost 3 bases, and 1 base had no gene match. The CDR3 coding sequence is TGTGCCAGCAGCCAGGGGACAGGGAACACCATATATTTT. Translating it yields CASSQGTGNTIYF.

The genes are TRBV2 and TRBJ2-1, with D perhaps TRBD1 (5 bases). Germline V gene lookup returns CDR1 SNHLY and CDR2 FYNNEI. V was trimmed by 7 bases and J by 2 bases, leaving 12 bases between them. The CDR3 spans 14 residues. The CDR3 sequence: CASNQDTTYNEQFF. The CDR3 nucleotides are TGTGCCAGCAATCAGGACACCACCTACAATGAGCAGTTCTTC.

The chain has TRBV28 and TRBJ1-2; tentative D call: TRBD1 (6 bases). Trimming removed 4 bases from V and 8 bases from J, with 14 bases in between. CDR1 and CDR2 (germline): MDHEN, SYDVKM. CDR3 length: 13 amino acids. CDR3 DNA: TGTGCCAGCAGTTCAGCGGGGGCGCGAGGCTACACCTTC. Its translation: CASSSAGARGYTF.